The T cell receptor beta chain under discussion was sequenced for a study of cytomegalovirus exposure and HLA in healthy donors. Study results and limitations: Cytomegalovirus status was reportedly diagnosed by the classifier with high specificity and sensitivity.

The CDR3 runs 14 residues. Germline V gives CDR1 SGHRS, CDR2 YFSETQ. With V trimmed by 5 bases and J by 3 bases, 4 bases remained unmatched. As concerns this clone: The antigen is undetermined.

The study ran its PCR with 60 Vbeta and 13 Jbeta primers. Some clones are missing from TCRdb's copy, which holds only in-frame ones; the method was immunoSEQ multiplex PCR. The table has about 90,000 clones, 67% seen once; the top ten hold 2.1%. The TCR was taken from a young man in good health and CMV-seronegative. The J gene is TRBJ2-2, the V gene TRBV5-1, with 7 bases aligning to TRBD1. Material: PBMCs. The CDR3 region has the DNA TGCGCCAGCAGACGTACAGGGGACACCGGGGAGCTGTTTTTT. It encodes CASRRTGDTGELFF. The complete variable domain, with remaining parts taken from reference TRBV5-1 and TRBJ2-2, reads KAGVTQTPRYLIKTRGQQVTLSCSPISGHRSVSWYQQTPGQGLQFLFEYFSETQRNKGNFPGRFSGRQFSNSRSEMNVSTLELGDSALYLCASRRTGDTGELFFGEGSRLTVL.